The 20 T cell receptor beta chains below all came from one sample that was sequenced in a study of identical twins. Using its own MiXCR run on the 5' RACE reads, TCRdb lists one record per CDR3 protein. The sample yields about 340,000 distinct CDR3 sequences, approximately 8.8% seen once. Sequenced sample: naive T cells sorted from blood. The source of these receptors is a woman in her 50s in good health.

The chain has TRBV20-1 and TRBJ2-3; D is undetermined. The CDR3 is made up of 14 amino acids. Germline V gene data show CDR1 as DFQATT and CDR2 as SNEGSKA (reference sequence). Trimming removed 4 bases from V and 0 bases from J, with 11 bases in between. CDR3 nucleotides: TGCAGTGCTATAAGGGTCCCTAGCACAGATACGCAGTATTTT. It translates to CSAIRVPSTDTQYF.

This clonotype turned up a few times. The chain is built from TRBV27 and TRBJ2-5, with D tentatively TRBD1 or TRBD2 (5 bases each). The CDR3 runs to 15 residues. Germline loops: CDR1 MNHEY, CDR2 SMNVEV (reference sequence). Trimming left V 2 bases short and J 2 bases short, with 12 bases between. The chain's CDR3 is CASSLVRGRQETQYF. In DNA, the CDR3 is TGTGCCAGCAGTTTAGTTCGGGGCAGGCAAGAGACCCAGTACTTC.

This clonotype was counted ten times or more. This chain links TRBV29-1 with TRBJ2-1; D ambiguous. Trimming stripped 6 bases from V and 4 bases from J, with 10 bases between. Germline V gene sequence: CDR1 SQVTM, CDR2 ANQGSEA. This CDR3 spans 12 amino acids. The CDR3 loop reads CSVIDGYNEQFF. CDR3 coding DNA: TGCAGCGTCATAGACGGATACAATGAGCAGTTCTTC.

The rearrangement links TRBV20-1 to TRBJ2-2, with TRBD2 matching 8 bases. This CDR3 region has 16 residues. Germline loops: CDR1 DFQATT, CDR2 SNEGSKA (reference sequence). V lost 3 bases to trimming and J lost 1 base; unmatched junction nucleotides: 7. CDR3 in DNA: TGCAGTGCTAGGAAACACCGGGAGGGGAACACCGGGGAGCTGTTTTTT. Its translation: CSARKHREGNTGELFF.

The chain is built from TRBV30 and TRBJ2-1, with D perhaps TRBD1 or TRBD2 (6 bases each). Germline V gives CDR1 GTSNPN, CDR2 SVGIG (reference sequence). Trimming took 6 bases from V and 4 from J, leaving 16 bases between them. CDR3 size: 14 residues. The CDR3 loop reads CACPGAGWYNEQFF. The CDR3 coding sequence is TGTGCCTGCCCGGGGGCGGGATGGTACAATGAGCAGTTCTTC.

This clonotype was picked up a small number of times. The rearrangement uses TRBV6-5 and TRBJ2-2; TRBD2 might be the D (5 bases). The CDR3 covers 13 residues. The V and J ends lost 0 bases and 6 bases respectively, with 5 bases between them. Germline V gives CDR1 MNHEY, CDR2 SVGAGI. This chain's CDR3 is CASSYSEAGELFF. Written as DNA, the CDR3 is TGTGCCAGCAGTTACTCGGAGGCCGGGGAGCTGTTTTTT.

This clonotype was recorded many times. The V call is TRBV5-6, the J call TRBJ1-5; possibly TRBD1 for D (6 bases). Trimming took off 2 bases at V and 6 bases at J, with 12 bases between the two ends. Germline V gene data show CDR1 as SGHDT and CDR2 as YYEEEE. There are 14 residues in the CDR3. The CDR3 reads CASSLTGNGQPQHF. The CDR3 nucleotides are TGTGCCAGCAGCTTAACAGGGAATGGTCAGCCCCAGCATTTT.

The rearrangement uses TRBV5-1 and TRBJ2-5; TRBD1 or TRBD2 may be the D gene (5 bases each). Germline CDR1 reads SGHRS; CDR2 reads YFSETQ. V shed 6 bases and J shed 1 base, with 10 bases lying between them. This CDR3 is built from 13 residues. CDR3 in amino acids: CASTTGRQETQYF. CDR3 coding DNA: TGCGCCAGCACTACGGGACGCCAAGAGACCCAGTACTTC.

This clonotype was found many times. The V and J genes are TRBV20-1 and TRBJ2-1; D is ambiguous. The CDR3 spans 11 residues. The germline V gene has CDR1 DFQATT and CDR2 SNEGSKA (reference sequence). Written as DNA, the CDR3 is TGCACCGCCCTGGCTTTCGATGAGCAGTTCTTC. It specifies CTALAFDEQFF.

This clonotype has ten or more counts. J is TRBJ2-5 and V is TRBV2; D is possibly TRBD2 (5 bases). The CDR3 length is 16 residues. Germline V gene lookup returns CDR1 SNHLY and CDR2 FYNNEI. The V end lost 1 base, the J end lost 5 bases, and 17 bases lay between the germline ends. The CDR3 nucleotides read TGTGCCAGCAGTGAAGGGGAGACAAGCGCCGTGGAGACCCAGTACTTC. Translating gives CASSEGETSAVETQYF. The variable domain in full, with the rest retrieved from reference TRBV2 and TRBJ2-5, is EPEVTQTPSHQVTQMGQEVILRCVPISNHLYFYWYRQILGQKVEFLVSFYNNEISEKSEIFDDQFSVERPDGSNFTLKIRSTKLEDSAMYFCASSEGETSAVETQYFGPGTRLLVL.

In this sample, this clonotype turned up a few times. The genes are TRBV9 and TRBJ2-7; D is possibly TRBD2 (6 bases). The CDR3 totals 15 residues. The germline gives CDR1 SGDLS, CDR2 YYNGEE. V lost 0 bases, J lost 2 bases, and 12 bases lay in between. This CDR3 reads CASSVGSGPTYEQYF. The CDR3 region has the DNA TGTGCCAGCAGCGTAGGCAGCGGGCCAACCTACGAGCAGTACTTC. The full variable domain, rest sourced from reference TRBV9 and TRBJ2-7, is DSGVTQTPKHLITATGQRVTLRCSPRSGDLSVYWYQQSLDQGLQFLIQYYNGEERAKGNILERFSAQQFPDLHSELNLSSLELGDSALYFCASSVGSGPTYEQYFGPGTRLTVT.

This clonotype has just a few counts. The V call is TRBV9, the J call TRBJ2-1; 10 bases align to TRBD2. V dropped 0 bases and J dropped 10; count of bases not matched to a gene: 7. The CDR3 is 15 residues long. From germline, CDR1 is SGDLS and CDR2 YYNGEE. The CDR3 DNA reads TGTGCCAGCAGCGTAGGGGCTAGCGGGAGAGGGGAGCAGTTCTTC. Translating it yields CASSVGASGRGEQFF.

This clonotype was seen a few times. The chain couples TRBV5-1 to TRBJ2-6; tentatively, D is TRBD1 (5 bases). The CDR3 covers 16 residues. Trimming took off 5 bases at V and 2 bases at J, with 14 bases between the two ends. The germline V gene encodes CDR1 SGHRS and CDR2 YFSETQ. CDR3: CASSSRGLAGANVLTF. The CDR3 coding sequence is TGCGCCAGCAGTTCTAGGGGCCTTGCTGGGGCCAACGTCCTGACTTTC.

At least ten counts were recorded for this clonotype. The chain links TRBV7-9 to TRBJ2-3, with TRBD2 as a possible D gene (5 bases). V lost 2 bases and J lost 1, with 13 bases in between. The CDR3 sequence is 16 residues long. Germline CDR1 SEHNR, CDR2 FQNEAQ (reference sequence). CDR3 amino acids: CASSLSVASGTDTQYF. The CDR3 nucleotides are TGTGCCAGCAGCTTAAGTGTAGCGTCCGGCACAGATACGCAGTATTTT.

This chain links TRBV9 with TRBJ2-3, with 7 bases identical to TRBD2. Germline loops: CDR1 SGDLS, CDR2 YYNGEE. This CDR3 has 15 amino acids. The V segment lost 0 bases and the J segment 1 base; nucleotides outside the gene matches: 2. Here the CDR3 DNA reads TGTGCCAGCAGCGTAGGTACTAGCGGCACAGATACGCAGTATTTT. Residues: CASSVGTSGTDTQYF.

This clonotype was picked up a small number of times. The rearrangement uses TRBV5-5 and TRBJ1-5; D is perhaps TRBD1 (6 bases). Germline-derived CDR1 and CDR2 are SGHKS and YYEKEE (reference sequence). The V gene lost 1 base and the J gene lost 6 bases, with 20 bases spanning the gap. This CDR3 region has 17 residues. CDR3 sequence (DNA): TGTGCCAGCAGCTTGCGGCAGGGGACCCCCCAAGGTCAGCCCCAGCATTTT. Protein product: CASSLRQGTPQGQPQHF.

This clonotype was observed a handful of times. CDR3 in DNA: TGTGCCAGCCGTGGGGGAGTTCCCTACGAGCAGTACTTC. Its protein product is CASRGGVPYEQYF. This rearrangement joins TRBV5-5 to TRBJ2-7, with D perhaps assigned TRBD1 or TRBD2 (5 bases each). The CDR3 consists of 13 residues. Per germline, CDR1 SGHKS and CDR2 YYEKEE (reference sequence). The V gene lost 7 bases and the J gene lost 2 bases, with 13 bases spanning the gap.

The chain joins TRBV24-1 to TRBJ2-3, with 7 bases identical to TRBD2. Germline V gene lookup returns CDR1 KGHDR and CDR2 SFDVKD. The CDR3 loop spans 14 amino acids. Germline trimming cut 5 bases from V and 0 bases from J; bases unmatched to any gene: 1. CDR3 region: CATSARESTDTQYF. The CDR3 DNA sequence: TGTGCCACCAGTGCGCGGGAGAGCACAGATACGCAGTATTTT.

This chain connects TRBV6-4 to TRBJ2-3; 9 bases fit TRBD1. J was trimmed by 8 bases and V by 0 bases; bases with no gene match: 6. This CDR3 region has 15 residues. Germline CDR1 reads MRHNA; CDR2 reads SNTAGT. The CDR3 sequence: CASSDSGTGLSTQYF. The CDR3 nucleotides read TGTGCCAGCAGTGACTCGGGGACAGGGTTGAGTACGCAGTATTTT.

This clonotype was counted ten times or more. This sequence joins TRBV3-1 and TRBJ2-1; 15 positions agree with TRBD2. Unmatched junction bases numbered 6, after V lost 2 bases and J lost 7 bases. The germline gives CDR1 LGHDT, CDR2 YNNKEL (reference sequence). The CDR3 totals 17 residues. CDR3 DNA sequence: TGTGCCAGCAGCCAAAGGGGAGGGACTAGCGGGGGGAATGAGCAGTTCTTC. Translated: CASSQRGGTSGGNEQFF.